This entry lists 32 T cell receptor beta chains sequenced from one sample in a study of blood T cells in healthy people across ages. A sample-barcoded 5' primer and a J-beta primer mix were used in a second PCR of roughly 7 to 11 cycles. TCRdb re-called the 5' RACE reads with MiXCR, one entry per CDR3 protein. This repertoire shows about 1.4 million distinct CDR3 sequences, 45% to 70% found once; its top ten account for over 6.5%. Material for sequencing was blood. These receptor sequences come from a man younger than 30 in good health.

This clonotype has just a few counts. V gene TRBV6-5 combines with J gene TRBJ2-4; 7 nucleotides line up with TRBD1. The J call is uncertain, as TRBJ2-7 better fits the DNA end. Germline loops: CDR1 MNHEY, CDR2 SVGAGI. This CDR3 region has 15 residues. The CDR3 loop reads CASSYPRQGVNEQYF. The CDR3 bases are TGTGCCAGCAGTTACCCCCGGCAGGGGGTGAACGAGCAGTACTTC.

This clonotype was recorded at least ten times. This chain links TRBV6-4 with TRBJ2-1, with 10 bases identical to TRBD2. V shed 11 bases, J shed 9 bases, and the junction held 19 bases outside the gene matches. Germline assignment: CDR1 MRHNA and CDR2 SNTAGT. This CDR3 region has 16 residues. CDR3 sequence: CAGAYRASGRSIEQFF. DNA of the CDR3: TGTGCCGGAGCCTACAGGGCTAGCGGGAGATCTATTGAGCAGTTCTTC.

The CDR3 spells CASSAGPANYGYTF. The CDR3 bases are TGTGCCAGCAGCGCAGGGCCAGCTAACTATGGCTACACCTTC. The genes are TRBV12-3 or TRBV12-4 and TRBJ1-2, with D possibly being TRBD1 (5 bases). The CDR3 loop spans 14 amino acids. V was pared by 6 bases and J by 0 bases, with 11 bases between.

This clonotype was counted a few times. This sequence joins TRBV15 and TRBJ2-1; D is unclear. The CDR3 loop spans 12 amino acids. The germline V and J ends were trimmed by 0 bases and 8 bases, with 5 bases remaining between them. Germline V gene lookup returns CDR1 LNHNV and CDR2 YYDKDF (reference sequence). Written as DNA, the CDR3 is TGTGCCACCAGCAGAGATAGCTATGAGCAGTTCTTC. Its translation: CATSRDSYEQFF.

This clonotype was picked up a small number of times. This chain links TRBV7-9 with TRBJ2-1; 10 nucleotides match TRBD2. Germline V CDR1 and CDR2: SEHNR, FQNEAQ (reference sequence). The V and J ends lost 5 bases and 6 bases, in that order; junction bases with no gene match: 10. The CDR3 contains 16 residues. The CDR3 DNA reads as TGTGCCAGCAGCGCACAGAGCGGGAGGGCCCTCAATGAGCAGTTCTTC. Residues: CASSAQSGRALNEQFF.

The V call is TRBV29-1, the J call TRBJ1-2; no firm D call. Deletions cut 7 bases from V and 4 bases from J, with 13 bases between. This CDR3 has 12 residues. The V gene's germline CDR1 is SQVTM and CDR2 ANQGSEA. This chain's CDR3 is CSGLGSAYGYTF. The CDR3 DNA is TGCAGCGGCCTGGGCTCGGCCTATGGCTACACCTTC.

On this clonotype itself: A read error may account for a junction end that differs from germline. The rearrangement links TRBV15 to TRBJ1-1; D unresolved. Germline loops: CDR1 LNHNV, CDR2 YYDKDF (reference sequence). This CDR3 has 15 amino acids. As DNA, the CDR3 is TGTGCCACCAGCAGAGAAACCAGAATGAACCCTGAAGCTTTCTTT. Translating gives CATSRETRMNPEAFF. Drawing the rest from reference TRBV15 and TRBJ1-1, the complete variable domain is DAMVIQNPRYQVTQFGKPVTLSCSQTLNHNVMYWYQQKSSQAPKLLFHYYDKDFNNEADTPDNFQSRRPNTSFCFLDIRSPGLGDTAMYLCATSRETRMNPEAFFGQGTRLTVV.

J is TRBJ2-3 and V is TRBV4-1; 7 bases line up with TRBD2. The CDR3 has 14 residues. Germline CDR1 is MGHRA and CDR2 is YSYEKL. Germline trimming cut 6 bases from V and 5 bases from J; bases unmatched to any gene: 8. The CDR3 DNA follows: TGCGCCAGCAGTCTACTTACTAGCGTAGATACGCAGTATTTT. Its protein product is CASSLLTSVDTQYF.

This clonotype has a handful of counts. The CDR3 region is CASSEQGGTQPQHF. Here the CDR3 DNA reads TGTGCCAGCAGTGAGCAGGGGGGAACTCAGCCCCAGCATTTT. The chain combines TRBV6-6 with TRBJ1-5; 7 bases map to TRBD1. Germline V gene sequence: CDR1 MNHNY, CDR2 SVGAGI (reference sequence). With V trimmed by 5 bases and J by 6 bases, 7 bases remained unmatched. The CDR3 length is 14 residues.

The chain employs TRBV27 and TRBJ2-7; D may be TRBD1 (5 bases). Germline V gene sequence: CDR1 MNHEY, CDR2 SMNVEV (reference sequence). This CDR3 spans 14 amino acids. Trimming removed 3 bases from V and 4 bases from J, with 13 bases in between. The CDR3 is CASSFGRVQYEQYF. CDR3 DNA sequence: TGTGCCAGCAGTTTTGGCAGGGTCCAATACGAGCAGTACTTC.

The gene calls are TRBV6-1 and TRBJ1-6, with D tentatively TRBD1 (6 bases). With 3 bases removed from V and 3 bases from J, the gap between germline ends came to 9 bases. CDR1 is MNHNS, CDR2 SASEGT, per germline. The CDR3 sequence is 15 residues long. CDR3 protein: CASSDRQDYNSPLHF. As DNA, the CDR3 is TGTGCCAGCAGTGACCGACAGGACTATAATTCACCCCTCCACTTT.

This chain joins TRBV28 and TRBJ2-5; possibly TRBD2 for D (6 bases). The V end was cut by 5 bases, the J end by 4 bases, with 14 bases between. This CDR3 has 14 amino acids. Per germline, CDR1 MDHEN and CDR2 SYDVKM. This CDR3 reads CASSVPRRGETQYF. The DNA of the CDR3 is TGTGCCAGCAGTGTACCCCGGCGGGGAGAGACCCAGTACTTC.

The chain uses TRBV29-1 and TRBJ2-2; D gene ambiguous. The CDR3 runs 14 residues. Germline assignment: CDR1 SQVTM and CDR2 ANQGSEA. Trimming removed 4 bases from V and 6 bases from J, with 15 bases in between. This chain's CDR3 is CSVGAPGYPGELFF. Here the CDR3 DNA reads TGCAGCGTTGGAGCACCTGGGTATCCCGGGGAGCTGTTTTTT.

The V gene is TRBV12-3 or TRBV12-4, the J gene TRBJ2-7, with 10 positions matching TRBD2. The J segment lost 3 bases and the V segment lost 5 bases, leaving 10 bases of the junction unmatched. The CDR3 spans 16 residues. The CDR3 sequence: CASSHPGSGGSYEQYF. The CDR3, as DNA: TGTGCCAGCAGTCATCCGGGTAGCGGGGGGAGCTACGAGCAGTACTTC.

The rearrangement joins TRBV3-1 to TRBJ2-1; a possible D gene is TRBD2 (6 bases). Trimming took 0 bases from V and 3 from J, leaving 12 bases between them. Germline CDR1 LGHDT, CDR2 YNNKEL (reference sequence). The CDR3 consists of 16 residues. In DNA form, the CDR3 reads TGTGCCAGCAGCCAAGAAGCCAGCGGGTTCTACAATGAGCAGTTCTTC. It encodes CASSQEASGFYNEQFF.

The chain employs TRBV15 and TRBJ1-4; the D is unclear. This CDR3 has 14 amino acids. The germline V gene has CDR1 LNHNV and CDR2 YYDKDF (reference sequence). V was clipped by 1 base and J by 7 bases, with 10 bases between them. The CDR3 reads CATSRAGRGEKLFF. CDR3 in DNA: TGTGCCACCAGCAGAGCAGGACGGGGTGAAAAACTGTTTTTT. Looking up the rest from reference TRBV15 and TRBJ1-4 gives the full variable domain: DAMVIQNPRYQVTQFGKPVTLSCSQTLNHNVMYWYQQKSSQAPKLLFHYYDKDFNNEADTPDNFQSRRPNTSFCFLDIRSPGLGDTAMYLCATSRAGRGEKLFFGSGTQLSVL.

The rearrangement joins TRBV4-1 to TRBJ1-6; D not certain. The CDR3 loop spans 14 amino acids. Germline V gives CDR1 MGHRA, CDR2 YSYEKL. Trimming cost V 4 bases and J 9 bases, with 13 bases left between them. The CDR3 DNA is TGCGCCAGCAGCCTCCTCCCGGTGGGTTCACCCCTCCACTTT. This gives the protein CASSLLPVGSPLHF.

The gene calls are TRBV29-1 and TRBJ2-2, with TRBD1 matching 9 bases. Trimming removed 4 bases from V and 4 bases from J; junction bases left unmatched: 4. CDR3 length: 14 amino acids. Germline CDR1 reads SQVTM; CDR2 reads ANQGSEA. CDR3 nucleotide sequence: TGCAGCGTTGGTGTGGGACAGGGCACCGGGGAGCTGTTTTTT. This codes for CSVGVGQGTGELFF.

The rearrangement uses TRBV5-1 and TRBJ1-5; D is unclear. This CDR3 is 15 amino acids long. V lost 1 base and J lost 1, with 9 bases in between. Per the germline V gene, CDR1 is SGHRS and CDR2 is YFSETQ. The CDR3 DNA reads TGCGCCAGCAGCTTGTTACCGGAGAGCAATCAGCCCCAGCATTTT. Protein sequence: CASSLLPESNQPQHF.

The V gene is TRBV15, the J gene TRBJ2-1; 9 bases agree with TRBD2. This CDR3 comprises 15 residues. Trimming at V came to 2 bases and at J to 6 bases, leaving 5 bases not matched to a gene. The germline gives CDR1 LNHNV, CDR2 YYDKDF (reference sequence). The CDR3 sequence is CATSRLAGLTNEQFF. The CDR3 DNA sequence: TGTGCCACCAGCAGACTAGCGGGATTGACCAATGAGCAGTTCTTC.

This rearrangement joins TRBV13 to TRBJ1-4; D is unresolved. V was pared by 4 bases and J by 12 bases, with 18 bases between. The germline gives CDR1 PRHDT, CDR2 FYEKMQ (reference sequence). The CDR3 is 14 amino acids. DNA of the CDR3: TGTGCCAGCAGCTCATGGACTCGCGGTCGGGAACTGTTTTTT. It specifies CASSSWTRGRELFF.

This clonotype was observed a few times. The rearrangement joins TRBV6-1 to TRBJ2-4; unclear D gene. TRBJ2-7 explains the end of the DNA better; the J call may be wrong. Germline V gene lookup returns CDR1 MNHNS and CDR2 SASEGT. The CDR3 is 17 residues long. The CDR3 sequence is CASSELGSGWKTYEQYF. The DNA of the CDR3 is TGTGCCAGCAGTGAACTGGGGTCTGGTTGGAAGACCTACGAGCAGTACTTC.

DNA of the CDR3: TGTGCCAGCAGCTGGGGACCCGTGAGGGAGACCCAGTACTTC. Translated, it gives CASSWGPVRETQYF. This chain connects TRBV7-9 to TRBJ2-5; possibly TRBD1 or TRBD2 for D (5 bases each). This CDR3 spans 14 amino acids. The V end was cut by 4 bases, the J end by 5 bases, with 14 bases between. In germline, CDR1 is SEHNR, CDR2 FQNEAQ (reference sequence).

The J gene is TRBJ2-1, the V gene TRBV20-1; 9 bases agree with TRBD2. V shed 5 bases, J shed 8 bases, and the junction held 13 bases outside the gene matches. The germline gives CDR1 DFQATT, CDR2 SNEGSKA (reference sequence). There are 15 residues in the CDR3. CDR3 residues: CSALSLAGFGDEQFF. CDR3 sequence (DNA): TGCAGTGCTTTATCCCTAGCGGGATTTGGCGATGAGCAGTTCTTC.

CDR3: CASSRSSEVGTQYF. In DNA form, the CDR3 reads TGTGCCAGCAGTCGCTCTAGCGAAGTGGGGACCCAGTACTTC. The chain employs TRBV6-5 and TRBJ2-7; possibly TRBD2 for D (6 bases). The J call is uncertain, as TRBJ2-5 better fits the DNA end. Germline CDR1 is MNHEY and CDR2 is SVGAGI. The CDR3 has 14 amino acids.

The chain has TRBV28 and TRBJ1-2, with D unresolved. CDR1 and CDR2 from the germline V gene are MDHEN and SYDVKM. The CDR3 length is 19 residues. The germline V and J ends were trimmed by 6 bases and 4 bases, with 30 bases remaining between them. CDR3 DNA: TGTGCCAGCAGCACCCATGGGAACTGGCGGTTCTTTACCGGCTATGGCTACACCTTC. Translated, it gives CASSTHGNWRFFTGYGYTF.

The chain recombines TRBV7-2 with TRBJ2-1, with D possibly matching TRBD1 (6 bases). V was pared by 5 bases and J by 9 bases, with 14 bases between. Germline-derived CDR1 and CDR2 are SGHTA and FQGNSA. The CDR3 is 13 residues long. Here the CDR3 DNA reads TGTGCCAGCAGCCGAGAGTACAGGGCTGAGCAGTTCTTC. The encoded protein is CASSREYRAEQFF.

The J gene is TRBJ2-1, the V gene TRBV2; 13 bases are shared with TRBD2. The germline CDR1 and CDR2 sequences are SNHLY and FYNNEI. The CDR3 runs to 14 residues. Trimming cost V 8 bases and J 6 bases; bases outside gene matches: 4. CDR3 region: CASPGTSGANEQFF. The CDR3 region has the DNA TGTGCCAGCCCCGGGACTAGCGGGGCCAATGAGCAGTTCTTC.

The rearrangement joins TRBV20-1 to TRBJ2-3; 7 nucleotides match TRBD2. J was trimmed by 4 bases and V by 1 base; bases with no gene match: 5. The germline gives CDR1 DFQATT, CDR2 SNEGSKA (reference sequence). CDR3 length equals 14 residues. This CDR3 is CSARGGSGSDTQYF. CDR3 nucleotides: TGCAGTGCTAGAGGTGGTAGCGGGTCAGATACGCAGTATTTT.

The chain combines TRBV29-1 with TRBJ2-1; D is perhaps TRBD2 (6 bases). Germline CDR1 is SQVTM and CDR2 is ANQGSEA. The germline V and J ends were trimmed by 6 bases and 6 bases, with 15 bases remaining between them. The CDR3 length is 13 residues. CDR3 in DNA: TGCAGCGTGCGGGACCCAGGGACCAATGAGCAGTTCTTC. Translated: CSVRDPGTNEQFF.

The chain couples TRBV20-1 to TRBJ2-1; 7 bases are a match to TRBD2. TRBJ2-7 explains the end of the DNA better; the J call may be wrong. The length of the CDR3 is 14 residues. Germline-derived CDR1 and CDR2 are DFQATT and SNEGSKA (reference sequence). The CDR3 protein is CSAHPTSSYNEQYF. CDR3 DNA sequence: TGCAGTGCTCATCCGACTAGCTCCTACAATGAGCAGTACTTC.

This clonotype has just one count. V is TRBV3-1 and J is TRBJ2-3; 15 positions agree with TRBD2. The trim removed 3 bases at V and 2 bases at J, leaving 3 bases unmatched. The CDR3 contains 17 residues. Germline CDR1 and CDR2: LGHDT and YNNKEL (reference sequence). The CDR3 loop is CASSQGLAGGFTDTQYF. CDR3 DNA: TGTGCCAGCAGCCAGGGACTAGCGGGGGGCTTCACAGATACGCAGTATTTT.